This T cell receptor (beta chain) was sequenced during a study of immune evolution from preneoplasia to lung adenocarcinoma. General observations from the study: Later-stage lesions appeared to have more T cells, more diversity, less clonality.

Method: immunoSEQ multiplex PCR; TCRdb's copy keeps in-frame clones and lacks some. This sample carries some 6,500 clones, 80% to 85% of them seen once, and the ten largest clones take about 2.7%. Comment on this clone: Its antigen is unidentified.

CDR1 is ENHRY, CDR2 SYGVKD, per germline. Trimming cost V 6 bases and J 3 bases; bases outside gene matches: 5. CDR3 size: 15 residues. Sample: FFPE lung adenocarcinoma in situ tissue. The rearrangement uses TRBV10-3 and TRBJ1-4, with 9 positions matching TRBD1. The source is an older donor with lung adenocarcinoma. For the CDR3, the DNA is TGTGCCATCAGGGGACAGGGATGGTCTAATGAAAAACTGTTTTTT. The encoded protein is CAIRGQGWSNEKLFF.